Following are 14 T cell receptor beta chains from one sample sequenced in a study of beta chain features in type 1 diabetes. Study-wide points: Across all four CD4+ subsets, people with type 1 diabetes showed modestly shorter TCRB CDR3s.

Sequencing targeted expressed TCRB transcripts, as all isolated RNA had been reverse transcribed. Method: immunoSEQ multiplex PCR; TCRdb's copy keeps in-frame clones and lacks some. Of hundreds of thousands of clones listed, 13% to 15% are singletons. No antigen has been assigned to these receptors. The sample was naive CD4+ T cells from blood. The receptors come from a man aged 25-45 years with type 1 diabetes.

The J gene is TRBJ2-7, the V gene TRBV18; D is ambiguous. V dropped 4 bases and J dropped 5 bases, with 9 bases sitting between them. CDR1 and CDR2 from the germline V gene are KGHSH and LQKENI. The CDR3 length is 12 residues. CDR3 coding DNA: TGTGCCAGCTCACGAGACCGGGACGAGCAGTACTTC. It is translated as CASSRDRDEQYF.

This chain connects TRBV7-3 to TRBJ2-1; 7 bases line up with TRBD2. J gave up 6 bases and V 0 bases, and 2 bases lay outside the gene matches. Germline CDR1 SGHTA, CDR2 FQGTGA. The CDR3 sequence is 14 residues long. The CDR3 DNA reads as TGTGCCAGCAGCTTAACGGGCGGGGGCAATGAGCAGTTCTTC. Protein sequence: CASSLTGGGNEQFF.

CDR3 region: CASSLATGGNTEAFF. The CDR3 coding sequence is TGTGCCAGCAGCTTAGCCACAGGCGGTAACACTGAAGCTTTCTTT. The rearrangement links TRBV7-9 to TRBJ1-1; D possibly corresponds to TRBD1 (5 bases). Germline CDR1 SEHNR, CDR2 FQNEAQ (reference sequence). The germline V and J ends were trimmed by 0 bases and 2 bases, with 10 bases remaining between them. The CDR3 covers 15 residues.

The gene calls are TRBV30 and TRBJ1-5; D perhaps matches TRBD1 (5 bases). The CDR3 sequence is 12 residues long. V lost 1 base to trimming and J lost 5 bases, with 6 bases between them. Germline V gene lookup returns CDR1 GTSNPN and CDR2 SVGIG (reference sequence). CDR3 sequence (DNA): TGTGCCTGGAGTGAGGGGCATCAGCCCCAGCATTTT. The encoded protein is CAWSEGHQPQHF.

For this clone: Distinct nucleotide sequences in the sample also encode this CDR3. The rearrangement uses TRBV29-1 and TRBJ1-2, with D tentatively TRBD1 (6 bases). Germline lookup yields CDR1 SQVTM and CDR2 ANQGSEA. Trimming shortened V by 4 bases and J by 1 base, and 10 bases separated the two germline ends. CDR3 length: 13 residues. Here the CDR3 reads CSVGTDLNYGYTF. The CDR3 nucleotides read TGCAGCGTTGGGACAGATCTTAACTATGGCTACACCTTC.

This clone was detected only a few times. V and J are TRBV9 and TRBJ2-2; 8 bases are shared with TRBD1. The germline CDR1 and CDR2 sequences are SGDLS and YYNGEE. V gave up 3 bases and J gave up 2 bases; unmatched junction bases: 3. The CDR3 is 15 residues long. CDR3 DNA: TGTGCCAGCAGCGGAGGACAGGGAAACACCGGGGAGCTGTTTTTT. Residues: CASSGGQGNTGELFF.

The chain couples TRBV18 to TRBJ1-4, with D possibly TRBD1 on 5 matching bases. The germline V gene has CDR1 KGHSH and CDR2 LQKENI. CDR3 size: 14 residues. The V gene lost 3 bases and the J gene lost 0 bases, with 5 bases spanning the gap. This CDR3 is CASSPTATNEKLFF. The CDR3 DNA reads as TGTGCCAGCTCACCGACAGCAACTAATGAAAAACTGTTTTTT.

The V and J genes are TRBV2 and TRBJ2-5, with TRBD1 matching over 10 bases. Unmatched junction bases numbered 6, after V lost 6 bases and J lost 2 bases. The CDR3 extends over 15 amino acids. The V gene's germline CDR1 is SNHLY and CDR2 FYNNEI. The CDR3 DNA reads TGTGCCAGCAGCCCCCGGGACAGGGGACAAGAGACCCAGTACTTC. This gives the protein CASSPRDRGQETQYF.

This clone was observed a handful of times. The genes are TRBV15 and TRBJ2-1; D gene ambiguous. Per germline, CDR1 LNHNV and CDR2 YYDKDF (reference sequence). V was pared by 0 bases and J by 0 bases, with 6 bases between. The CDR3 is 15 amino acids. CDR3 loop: CATSRDSFSYNEQFF. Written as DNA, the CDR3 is TGTGCCACCAGCAGAGATTCATTCTCCTACAATGAGCAGTTCTTC.

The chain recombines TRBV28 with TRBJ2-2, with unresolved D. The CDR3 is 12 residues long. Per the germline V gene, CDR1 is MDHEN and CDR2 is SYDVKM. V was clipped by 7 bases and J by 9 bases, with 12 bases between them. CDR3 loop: CASNAATRELFF. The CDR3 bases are TGTGCCAGCAATGCAGCTACTAGGGAGCTGTTTTTT.

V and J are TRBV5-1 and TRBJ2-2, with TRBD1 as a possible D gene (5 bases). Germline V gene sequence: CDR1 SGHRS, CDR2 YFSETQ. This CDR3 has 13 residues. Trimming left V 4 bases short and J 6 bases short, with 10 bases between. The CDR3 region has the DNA TGCGCCAGCAGCGACCAGGGCTCCGGGGAGCTGTTTTTT. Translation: CASSDQGSGELFF.

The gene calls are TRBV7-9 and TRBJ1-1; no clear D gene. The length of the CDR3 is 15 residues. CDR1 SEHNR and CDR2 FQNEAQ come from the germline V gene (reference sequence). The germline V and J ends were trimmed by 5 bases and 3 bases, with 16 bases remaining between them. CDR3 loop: CASSPPGGEDTEAFF. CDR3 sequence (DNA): TGTGCCAGCAGCCCTCCCGGCGGGGAAGACACTGAAGCTTTCTTT.

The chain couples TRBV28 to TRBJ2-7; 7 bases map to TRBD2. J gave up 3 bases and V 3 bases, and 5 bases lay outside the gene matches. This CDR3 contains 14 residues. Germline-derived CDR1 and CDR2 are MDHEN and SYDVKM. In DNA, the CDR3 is TGTGCCAGCAGTTTGGGGCCTAGCGGCTACGAGCAGTACTTC. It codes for CASSLGPSGYEQYF.

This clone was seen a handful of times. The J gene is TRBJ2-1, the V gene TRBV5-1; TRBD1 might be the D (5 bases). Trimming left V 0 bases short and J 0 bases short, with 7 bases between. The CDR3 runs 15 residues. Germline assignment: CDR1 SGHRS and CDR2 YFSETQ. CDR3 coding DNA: TGCGCCAGCAGCTTGGTAGGGGACTCCTACAATGAGCAGTTCTTC. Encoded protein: CASSLVGDSYNEQFF.